This is a list of T cell receptor beta chains from one sample in a study of cytotoxic CD8 clonotypes in ibrutinib-treated CLL. The repertoire was sequenced with immunoSEQ multiplex PCR; TCRdb's copy has only in-frame clones and lacks some. The sample carries approximately 23,000 clones, around 75% recorded once. Sample: PBMCs, taken before ibrutinib treatment. Receptor source: a human donor with chronic lymphocytic leukemia. Both conserved end residues are part of each CDR3. Each record gives: D gene, clone size, V gene, J gene, CDR3 DNA, CDR3 protein. D genes are given only for firm matches. Not every row has a clone size; where given, it reads once, few, many or a size class.

d_call: .
clone_size: .
v_call: TRBV4-2
j_call: TRBJ2-3
cdr3_nt: TGTGCCAGCAGCCAAGAGCCACAGGGTATTGGAAGTACGCAGTATTTT
cdr3_aa: CASSQEPQGIGSTQYF

d_call: TRBD2
clone_size: .
v_call: TRBV29-1
j_call: TRBJ2-3
cdr3_nt: TGCAGCGTTGACCACCCTAGCGGGAGTACAGATACGCAGTATTTT
cdr3_aa: CSVDHPSGSTDTQYF

d_call: .
clone_size: .
v_call: TRBV6-5
j_call: TRBJ2-3
cdr3_nt: TGTGCCAGCAGAAGGGGCAGCTACACAGATACGCAGTATTTT
cdr3_aa: CASRRGSYTDTQYF

d_call: .
clone_size: .
v_call: TRBV6-6
j_call: TRBJ1-5
cdr3_nt: TGTGCCAGCAGTTACTCCGCTAATCAGCCCCAGCATTTT
cdr3_aa: CASSYSANQPQHF

d_call: TRBD1
clone_size: .
v_call: TRBV12-5
j_call: TRBJ1-1
cdr3_nt: TGTGCTAGTGGGGTACAGGGGGCAACTGAAGCTTTCTTT
cdr3_aa: CASGVQGATEAFF

d_call: .
clone_size: .
v_call: TRBV18
j_call: TRBJ1-2
cdr3_nt: TGTGCCAGCTCACCTGGGTTTTATGGCTACACCTTC
cdr3_aa: CASSPGFYGYTF

d_call: TRBD1
clone_size: .
v_call: TRBV2
j_call: TRBJ2-7
cdr3_nt: TGTGCCAGCAGTGAAGAGGTGAAGGGGGCGCAGTACTTC
cdr3_aa: CASSEEVKGAQYF

d_call: .
clone_size: .
v_call: TRBV7-2
j_call: TRBJ1-5
cdr3_nt: TGTGCCAGCAGCTTAGACTGGGCCAGCAATCAGCCCCAGCATTTT
cdr3_aa: CASSLDWASNQPQHF

d_call: .
clone_size: .
v_call: TRBV4-2
j_call: TRBJ2-3
cdr3_nt: TGTGCCAGCAGCCACTTCAGGGGGGTATTAGATACGCAGTATTTT
cdr3_aa: CASSHFRGVLDTQYF

d_call: TRBD1
clone_size: few
v_call: TRBV10-1
j_call: TRBJ1-6
cdr3_nt: TGCGCCAGCAAAGGACAGGGGAATTCACCCCTCCACTTT
cdr3_aa: CASKGQGNSPLHF

d_call: TRBD1
clone_size: .
v_call: TRBV15
j_call: TRBJ2-7
cdr3_nt: TGTGCCACCAGCAGGGGACAGGGGGCACAGTACTTC
cdr3_aa: CATSRGQGAQYF

d_call: TRBD2
clone_size: .
v_call: TRBV28
j_call: TRBJ2-1
cdr3_nt: TGTGCCAGCTGGAGTAGAGCGGGATCCTCGAATGAGCAGTTCTTC
cdr3_aa: CASWSRAGSSNEQFF

d_call: TRBD2
clone_size: .
v_call: TRBV5-1
j_call: TRBJ2-1
cdr3_nt: TGCGCCAGCAGCATCCAAGCGGGGTATTACAATGAGCAGTTCTTC
cdr3_aa: CASSIQAGYYNEQFF

d_call: .
clone_size: .
v_call: TRBV4-3
j_call: TRBJ1-1
cdr3_nt: TGCGCCAGCAGCCGTCTCGGGACACAGAACACTGAAGCTTTCTTT
cdr3_aa: CASSRLGTQNTEAFF